The T cell receptor (beta chain) under discussion was sequenced for a study of CD8+ T cells in alopecia areata (dated 2018 in TCRdb). General notes on the study: The treated patients, all with moderate-to-severe alopecia areata, were enrolled in an open-label pilot trial of oral tofacitinib given at 5 to 10 mg twice daily. RNA was extracted with the PAXgene miRNA kit for fixed scalp, the miRNeasy kit for PBMCs, and the RNeasy kit for mouse skin. Scalp clonality was compared across normal scalp (n=4), patchy alopecia areata scalp (n=8), and alopecia totalis/universalis scalp (n=8). In humans, TCRbeta sequencing was performed on scalp tissue and on sorted CD4+ and CD8+ peripheral blood T cells from healthy controls and from patients with patchy or totalis/universalis alopecia areata. High-throughput TCRbeta sequencing was used to examine T cell clonal expansion in alopecia areata in both the C3H/HeJ mouse model and human patients. In treated patients, disease severity was measured using the SALT score, which gives the percentage of scalp surface area affected. Biopsies were taken from tofacitinib-treated patients at baseline and at 4 and 24 weeks of treatment, and a later scalp biopsy was taken in several of the tofacitinib-treated patients. TCRbeta CDR3 regions were amplified by immunoSEQ multiplex PCR using 35 Vbeta forward and 13 Jbeta reverse primers. Tofacitinib was given for 6 to 18 months, followed by 6 months of follow-up off drug to assess delayed response and recurrence.

The study at large found these results: Compared with normal scalp, lesional scalp had higher clonality and more expanded CD8+ clones, particularly in alopecia totalis/universalis, a pattern that suggests antigenic drive. Compared with mice, TCR sequences shared between patients were less clear, possibly partly because of HLA diversity across the patient population. Many expanded lesional clones persisted in scalp and blood during tofacitinib treatment, which may partly explain relapse after stopping treatment. Scalp clonality and the number of expanded CD8+ clones among the top 100 scalp clones were significantly decreased by tofacitinib. Unlike mouse skin, which is dominated by gammadelta T cells, normal human skin has resident alphabeta T cells that are also sequenced, and this complicates analysis of the scalp TCR repertoire. Because the treated cohort was small and had only one nonresponder, larger studies are needed to examine links between baseline CD8+ expansion and response.

Libraries were constructed by the immunoSEQ multiplex PCR assay. For TCR sequencing, RNA was extracted from every sample and reverse transcribed into cDNA to serve as template. First-strand cDNA was synthesized using SuperScript III with a 2:1 mix of oligo-dT and random hexamers. A synthetic immune receptor repertoire was used to assess amplification bias, and residual bias was removed computationally. Per the original workflow: After raw reads were preprocessed to remove errors, the CDR3 was defined following IMGT conventions as running from the conserved cysteine to phenylalanine. Clonality was computed as 1 minus the Shannon entropy, with the entropy normalized by log2 of the number of productive unique TCRs. CD4 or CD8 identity of scalp clones was inferred by cross-referencing scalp TCRbeta sequences with sorted blood CD4 and CD8 repertoires. What TCRdb holds here is the immuneACCESS table cut down to in-frame rearrangements. Part of the clones is not present; checked against another copy, under half of the missing clones reflect an unresolved V gene, and the others are unexplained. V and J calls and clone size come straight from that table; D and trimming were deduced from the DNA. The sample data list some 150,000 clones, and more than 85% of these were observed just once. Jointly, the top ten make up about 13% of the sample.

For CDR1 and CDR2, the germline V gene lists MNHEY and SVGAGI. CDR3 length: 15 amino acids, cysteine to phenylalanine. Only the CDR3 part of the read is kept: 45 bases, read in frame from the first base. Trimming at the junction amounts to 5 bases on V and 0 bases on J, and the germline ends lie 11 bases apart. The time point label, as the study defines it: four to five weeks on oral tofacitinib. The treatment or condition label corresponds to: oral pan-JAK inhibitor, 5-10 mg twice daily. From alopecia areata patients, peripheral blood was collected along with lesional scalp punch biopsies. PBMCs were isolated by density centrifugation and stained for CD3, CD4 and CD8, after which CD4+ and CD8+ T cells were sorted on a FACSAria. With respect to this clone: Its antigen target is currently unknown. No base quality information exists; no much larger clone differs at one position.

Sequenced material: CD8+ T cells sorted from blood, taken at week 4, from a patient treated with tofacitinib. The chain is made from TRBV6-5 and TRBJ1-3, with a weak D call of TRBD1 (5 bases match). This receptor was identified in a human donor with alopecia areata. The DNA is as follows: TGTGCCAGCAGTCAGGGAGTTTACTCTGGAAACACCATATATTTT. It encodes CASSQGVYSGNTIYF.